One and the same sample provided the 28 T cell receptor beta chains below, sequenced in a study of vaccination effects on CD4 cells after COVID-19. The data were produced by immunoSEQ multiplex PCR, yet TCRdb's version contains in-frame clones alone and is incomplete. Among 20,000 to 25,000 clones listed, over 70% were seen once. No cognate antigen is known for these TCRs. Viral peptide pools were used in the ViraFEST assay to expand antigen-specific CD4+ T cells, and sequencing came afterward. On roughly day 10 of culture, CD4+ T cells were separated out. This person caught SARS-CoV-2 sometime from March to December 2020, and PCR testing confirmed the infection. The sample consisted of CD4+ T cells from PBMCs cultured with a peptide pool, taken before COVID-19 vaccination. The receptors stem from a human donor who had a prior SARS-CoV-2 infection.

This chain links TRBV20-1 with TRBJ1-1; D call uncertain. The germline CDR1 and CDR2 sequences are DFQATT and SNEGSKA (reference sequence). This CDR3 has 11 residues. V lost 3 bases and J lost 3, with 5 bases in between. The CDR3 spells CSAREDTEAFF. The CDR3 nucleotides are TGCAGTGCTAGGGAGGACACTGAAGCTTTCTTT.

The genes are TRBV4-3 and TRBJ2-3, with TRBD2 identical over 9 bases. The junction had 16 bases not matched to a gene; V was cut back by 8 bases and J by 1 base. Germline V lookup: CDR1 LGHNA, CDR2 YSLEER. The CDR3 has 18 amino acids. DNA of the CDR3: TGCGCCAGCTCCCGCTCACTAGCGGGCACTGGGGGCACAGATACGCAGTATTTT. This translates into CASSRSLAGTGGTDTQYF.

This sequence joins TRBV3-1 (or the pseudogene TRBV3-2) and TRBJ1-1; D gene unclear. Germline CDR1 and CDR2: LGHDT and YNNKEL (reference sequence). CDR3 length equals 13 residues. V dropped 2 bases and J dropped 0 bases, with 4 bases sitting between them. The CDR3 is CASSQFLNTEAFF. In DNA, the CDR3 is TGTGCCAGCAGCCAATTTTTGAACACTGAAGCTTTCTTT.

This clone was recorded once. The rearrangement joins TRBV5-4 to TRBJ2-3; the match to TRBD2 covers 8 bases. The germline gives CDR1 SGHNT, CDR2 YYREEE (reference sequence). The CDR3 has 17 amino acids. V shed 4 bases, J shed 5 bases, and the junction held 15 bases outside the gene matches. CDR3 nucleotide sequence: TGTGCCAGCAGCCCCGACCCCCGGGGACTAGTTGAAGATACGCAGTATTTT. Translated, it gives CASSPDPRGLVEDTQYF.

Here the CDR3 DNA reads TGTGCCAGTAGAAGTAGCGGGAGCTACTACAATGAGCAGTTCTTC. The encoded protein is CASRSSGSYYNEQFF. The chain is built from TRBV19 and TRBJ2-1, with 9 nucleotides matching TRBD2. Losses at the gene ends were 6 bases for V and 3 bases for J; bases not matched to a gene: 6. Germline-derived CDR1 and CDR2 are LNHDA and SQIVND (reference sequence). The CDR3 is 15 residues long.

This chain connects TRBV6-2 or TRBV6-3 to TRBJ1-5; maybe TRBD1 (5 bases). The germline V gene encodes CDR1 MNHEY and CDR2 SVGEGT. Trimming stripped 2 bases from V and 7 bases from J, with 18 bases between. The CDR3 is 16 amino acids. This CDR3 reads CASSYGGEKWDQPQHF. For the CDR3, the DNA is TGTGCCAGCAGTTACGGCGGGGAGAAGTGGGACCAGCCCCAGCATTTT.

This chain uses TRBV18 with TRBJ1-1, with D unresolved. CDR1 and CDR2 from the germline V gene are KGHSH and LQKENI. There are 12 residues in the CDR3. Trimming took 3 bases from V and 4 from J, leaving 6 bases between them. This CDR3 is CASSPLGTEAFF. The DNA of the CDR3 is TGTGCCAGCTCACCCCTCGGCACTGAAGCTTTCTTT.

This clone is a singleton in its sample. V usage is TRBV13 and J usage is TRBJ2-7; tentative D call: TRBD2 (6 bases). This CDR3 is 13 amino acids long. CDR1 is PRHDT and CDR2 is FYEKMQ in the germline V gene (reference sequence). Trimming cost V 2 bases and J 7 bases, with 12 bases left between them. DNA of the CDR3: TGTGCCAGCAGCTTAACGGGGGTGGGGGAGCAGTACTTC. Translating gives CASSLTGVGEQYF.

Written as DNA, the CDR3 is TGTGCCAGCAGCCTGACAGGGTCTGGAAACACCATATATTTT. Amino acids: CASSLTGSGNTIYF. The chain links TRBV5-4 to TRBJ1-3; 7 nucleotides line up with TRBD1. V was clipped by 4 bases and J by 1 base; unmatched bases: 2. The germline V gene has CDR1 SGHNT and CDR2 YYREEE (reference sequence). There are 14 residues in the CDR3.

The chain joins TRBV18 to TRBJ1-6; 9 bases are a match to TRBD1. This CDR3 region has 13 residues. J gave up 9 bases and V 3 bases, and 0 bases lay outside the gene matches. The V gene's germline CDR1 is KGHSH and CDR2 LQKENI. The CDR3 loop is CASSPDRGSPLHF. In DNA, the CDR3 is TGTGCCAGCTCACCGGACAGGGGTTCACCCCTCCACTTT.

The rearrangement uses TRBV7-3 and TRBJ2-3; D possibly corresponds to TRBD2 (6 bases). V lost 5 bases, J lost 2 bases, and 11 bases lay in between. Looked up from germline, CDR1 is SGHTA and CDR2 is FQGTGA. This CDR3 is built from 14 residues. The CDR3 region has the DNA TGTGCCAGCAGCCTTAGCGGACACACAGATACGCAGTATTTT. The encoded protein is CASSLSGHTDTQYF. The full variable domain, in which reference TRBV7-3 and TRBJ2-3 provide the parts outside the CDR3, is GAGVSQTPSNKVTEKGKYVELRCDPISGHTALYWYRQSLGQGPEFLIYFQGTGAADDSGLPNDRFFAVRPEGSVSTLKIQRTERGDSAVYLCASSLSGHTDTQYFGPGTRLTVL.

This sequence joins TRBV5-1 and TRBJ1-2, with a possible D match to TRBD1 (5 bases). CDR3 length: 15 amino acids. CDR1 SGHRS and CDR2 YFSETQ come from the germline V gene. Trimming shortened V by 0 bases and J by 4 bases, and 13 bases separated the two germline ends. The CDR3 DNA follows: TGCGCCAGCAGCTTGGGACAGCTTACCTCCTATGGCTACACCTTC. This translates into CASSLGQLTSYGYTF.

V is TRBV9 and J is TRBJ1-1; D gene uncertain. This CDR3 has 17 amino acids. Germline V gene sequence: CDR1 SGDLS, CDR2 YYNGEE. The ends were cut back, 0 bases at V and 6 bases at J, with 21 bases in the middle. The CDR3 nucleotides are TGTGCCAGCAGCGTAGCAGACCAACAGTTCTTTTCGGCTGAAGCTTTCTTT. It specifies CASSVADQQFFSAEAFF. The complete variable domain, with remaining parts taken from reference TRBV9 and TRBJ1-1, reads DSGVTQTPKHLITATGQRVTLRCSPRSGDLSVYWYQQSLDQGLQFLIQYYNGEERAKGNILERFSAQQFPDLHSELNLSSLELGDSALYFCASSVADQQFFSAEAFFGQGTRLTVV.

The CDR3 region has the DNA TGTGCCAGCACTCCCGGGGGCCGGTACGAGCAGTACTTC. It yields the protein CASTPGGRYEQYF. This chain connects TRBV12-3 or TRBV12-4 to TRBJ2-7; either TRBD1 or TRBD2 may supply D (6 bases each). V was shortened by 7 bases and J by 4 bases, with 14 bases between the two germline ends. The CDR3 sequence is 13 residues long.

The CDR3 loop is CASSVEAGGPNTGELFF. The DNA of the CDR3 is TGTGCCAGCAGCGTAGAGGCGGGGGGGCCCAACACCGGGGAGCTGTTTTTT. The chain has TRBV9 and TRBJ2-2; 9 bases align to TRBD2. The V gene end was trimmed by 0 bases and the J gene end by 2 bases; junction bases not matched to a gene: 5. Germline V lookup: CDR1 SGDLS, CDR2 YYNGEE. This CDR3 spans 17 amino acids.

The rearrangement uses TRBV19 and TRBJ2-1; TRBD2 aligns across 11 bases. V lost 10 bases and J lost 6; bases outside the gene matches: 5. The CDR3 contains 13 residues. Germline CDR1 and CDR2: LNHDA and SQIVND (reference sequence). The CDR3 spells CATYSGRANEQFF. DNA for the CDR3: TGTGCCACGTATAGCGGGAGGGCCAATGAGCAGTTCTTC.

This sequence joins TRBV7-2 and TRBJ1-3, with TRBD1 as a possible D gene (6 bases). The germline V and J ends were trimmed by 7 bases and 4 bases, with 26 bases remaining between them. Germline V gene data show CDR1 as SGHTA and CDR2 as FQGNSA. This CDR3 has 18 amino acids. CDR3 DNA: TGTGCCAGCAAAACCACAACAGGGTCTTACTTACGAGGAAACACCATATATTTT. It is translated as CASKTTTGSYLRGNTIYF. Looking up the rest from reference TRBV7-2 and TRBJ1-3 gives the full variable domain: GAGVSQSPSNKVTEKGKDVELRCDPISGHTALYWYRQSLGQGLEFLIYFQGNSAPDKSGLPSDRFSAERTGGSVSTLTIQRTQQEDSAVYLCASKTTTGSYLRGNTIYFGEGSWLTVV.

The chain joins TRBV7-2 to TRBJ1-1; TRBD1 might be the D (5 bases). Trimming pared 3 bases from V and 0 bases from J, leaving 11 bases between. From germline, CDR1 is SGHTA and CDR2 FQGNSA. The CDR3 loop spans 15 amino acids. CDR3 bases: TGTGCCAGCAGCTTCGTGGGGGGTCTGAACACTGAAGCTTTCTTT. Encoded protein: CASSFVGGLNTEAFF.

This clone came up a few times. DNA for the CDR3: TGTGCCAGCAGGCTTCCCCGCCCACCCGGGGCAACTAATGAAAAACTGTTTTTT. It yields the protein CASRLPRPPGATNEKLFF. The J gene is TRBJ1-4, the V gene TRBV2, with D uncertain. The CDR3 covers 18 residues. Germline V gene sequence: CDR1 SNHLY, CDR2 FYNNEI. Trimming left V 6 bases short and J 0 bases short, with 20 bases between. The full variable domain, with the rest looked up from reference TRBV2 and TRBJ1-4, is EPEVTQTPSHQVTQMGQEVILRCVPISNHLYFYWYRQILGQKVEFLVSFYNNEISEKSEIFDDQFSVERPDGSNFTLKIRSTKLEDSAMYFCASRLPRPPGATNEKLFFGSGTQLSVL.

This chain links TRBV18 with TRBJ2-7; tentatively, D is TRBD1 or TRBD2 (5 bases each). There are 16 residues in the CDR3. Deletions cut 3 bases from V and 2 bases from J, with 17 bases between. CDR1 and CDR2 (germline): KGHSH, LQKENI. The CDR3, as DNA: TGTGCCAGCTCACCGACCCCTGGGGGTGGGACCTACGAGCAGTACTTC. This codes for CASSPTPGGGTYEQYF. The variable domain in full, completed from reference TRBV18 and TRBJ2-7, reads NAGVMQNPRHLVRRRGQEARLRCSPMKGHSHVYWYRQLPEEGLKFMVYLQKENIIDESGMPKERFSAEFPKEGPSILRIQQVVRGDSAAYFCASSPTPGGGTYEQYFGPGTRLTVT.

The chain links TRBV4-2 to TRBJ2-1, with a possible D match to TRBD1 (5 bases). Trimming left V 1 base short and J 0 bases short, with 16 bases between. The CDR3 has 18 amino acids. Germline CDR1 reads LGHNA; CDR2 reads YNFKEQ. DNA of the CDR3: TGTGCCAGCAGCCAAGCGTCTTGGGGCAGAAGCTCCTACAATGAGCAGTTCTTC. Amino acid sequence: CASSQASWGRSSYNEQFF.

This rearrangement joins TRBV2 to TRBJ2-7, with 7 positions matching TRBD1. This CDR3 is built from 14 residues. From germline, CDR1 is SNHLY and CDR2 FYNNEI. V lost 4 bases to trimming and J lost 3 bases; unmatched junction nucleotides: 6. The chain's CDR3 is CASSGQGAFYEQYF. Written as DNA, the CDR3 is TGTGCCAGCAGTGGACAGGGCGCCTTCTACGAGCAGTACTTC. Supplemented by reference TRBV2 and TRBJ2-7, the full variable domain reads EPEVTQTPSHQVTQMGQEVILRCVPISNHLYFYWYRQILGQKVEFLVSFYNNEISEKSEIFDDQFSVERPDGSNFTLKIRSTKLEDSAMYFCASSGQGAFYEQYFGPGTRLTVT.

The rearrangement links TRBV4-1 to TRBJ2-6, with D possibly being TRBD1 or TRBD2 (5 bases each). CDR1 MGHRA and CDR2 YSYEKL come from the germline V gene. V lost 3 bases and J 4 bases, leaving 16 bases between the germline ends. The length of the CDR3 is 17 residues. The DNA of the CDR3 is TGCGCCAGCAGCCACGGGACGACTTCACCCGGGGCCAACGTCCTGACTTTC. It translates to CASSHGTTSPGANVLTF.

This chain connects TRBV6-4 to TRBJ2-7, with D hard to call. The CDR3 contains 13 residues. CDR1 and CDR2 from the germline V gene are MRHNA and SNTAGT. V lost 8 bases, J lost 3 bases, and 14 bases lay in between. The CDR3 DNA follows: TGTGCCAGCCAGTTTTTTCGCTGCTACGAGCAGTACTTC. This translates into CASQFFRCYEQYF.

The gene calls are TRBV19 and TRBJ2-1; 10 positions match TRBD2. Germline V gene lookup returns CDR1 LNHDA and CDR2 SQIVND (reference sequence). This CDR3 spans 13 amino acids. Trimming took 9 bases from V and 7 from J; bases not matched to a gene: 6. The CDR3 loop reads CASTAGGPNEQFF. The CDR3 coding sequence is TGTGCCAGCACAGCGGGGGGGCCGAATGAGCAGTTCTTC.

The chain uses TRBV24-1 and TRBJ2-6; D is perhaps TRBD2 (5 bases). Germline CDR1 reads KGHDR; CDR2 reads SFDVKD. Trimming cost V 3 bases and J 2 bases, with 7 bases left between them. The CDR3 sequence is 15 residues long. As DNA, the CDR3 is TGTGCCACCAGTGATGCGAGGGCTGGGGCCAACGTCCTGACTTTC. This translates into CATSDARAGANVLTF.

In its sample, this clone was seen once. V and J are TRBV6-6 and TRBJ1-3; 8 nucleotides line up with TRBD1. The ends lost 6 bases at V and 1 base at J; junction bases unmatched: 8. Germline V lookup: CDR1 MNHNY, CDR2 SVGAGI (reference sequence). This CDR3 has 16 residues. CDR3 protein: CASRTPGQDSGNTIYF. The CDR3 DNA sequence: TGTGCCAGCAGAACACCGGGACAGGATTCTGGAAACACCATATATTTT.

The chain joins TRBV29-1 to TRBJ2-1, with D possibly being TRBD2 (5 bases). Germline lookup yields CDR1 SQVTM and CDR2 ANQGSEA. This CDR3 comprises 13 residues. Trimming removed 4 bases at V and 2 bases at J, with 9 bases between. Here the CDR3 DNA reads TGCAGCGTTGGGAGCGGAGCCTACAATGAGCAGTTCTTC. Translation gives CSVGSGAYNEQFF.